A selection of T cell receptor beta chains follows, all from one sample in a study of blood T cells in healthy people across ages. TCRdb reanalysed the 5' RACE reads using MiXCR and keeps one entry per CDR3 protein. The sample records about 650,000 distinct CDR3 sequences, approximately 31% being singletons. Source material: blood. Source of these receptors: an elderly woman in good health. CDR3s include the opening cysteine and the closing phenylalanine or tryptophan. D genes are given only for firm matches. Rows may omit the clone size; those that give it use once, few, many or a size class.

v_gene	j_gene	abundance	d_gene	CDR3aa	CDR3nt
TRBV28	TRBJ2-7	many	NA	CASSSPRGEQYF	TGTGCCAGCAGTTCACCCCGGGGCGAGCAGTACTTC
TRBV10-3	TRBJ2-5	many	NA	CATKDHRVGETQYF	TGTGCCACCAAGGATCACCGGGTTGGGGAGACCCAGTACTTC
TRBV15	TRBJ1-5	NA	TRBD1	CATESGTGFRQPQHF	TGTGCCACAGAGTCCGGGACAGGGTTCCGTCAGCCCCAGCATTTT
TRBV6-5	TRBJ1-2	many	TRBD1	CASSFGTGKDYGYTF	TGTGCCAGCAGTTTCGGGACAGGGAAGGACTATGGCTACACCTTC
TRBV10-3	TRBJ1-1	many	NA	CAITELARTGMNTEAFF	TGTGCCATCACCGAGCTAGCCAGGACGGGCATGAACACTGAAGCTTTCTTT
TRBV27	TRBJ2-3	NA	TRBD1	CASSLDRGIEQYF	TGTGCCAGCAGCCTTGACAGGGGGATAGAGCAGTATTTT
TRBV20-1	TRBJ2-2	NA	NA	CSARGETANTGELFF	TGCAGTGCTAGAGGGGAGACAGCGAACACCGGGGAGCTGTTTTTT
TRBV4-1	TRBJ2-7	NA	TRBD2	CASSQNFGTSGGAQNEQYF	TGCGCCAGCAGCCAAAATTTCGGCACTAGCGGGGGGGCCCAGAACGAGCAGTACTTC
TRBV6-1	TRBJ1-1	NA	NA	CASSAMGQRGTEAFF	TGTGCCAGCAGTGCAATGGGGCAGCGGGGCACTGAAGCTTTCTTT
TRBV7-9	TRBJ1-1	once	TRBD1	CASSPGTGERQAFF	TGTGCCAGCAGCCCAGGGACAGGGGAACGTCAAGCTTTCTTT
TRBV7-2	TRBJ2-1	once	TRBD2	CASSLVAAGGQDEQFF	TGTGCCAGCAGCCTTGTGGCAGCGGGGGGGCAGGATGAGCAGTTCTTC
TRBV7-8	TRBJ2-3	many	TRBD2	CASSSSGTREITDTQYF	TGTGCCAGCAGCTCGTCCGGGACTAGAGAAATCACAGATACGCAGTATTTT
TRBV20-1	TRBJ2-5	many	NA	CSARDRRTYQETQYF	TGCAGTGCTAGAGATCGTAGAACGTACCAAGAGACCCAGTACTTC
TRBV5-1	TRBJ2-1	many	TRBD2	CASSRQASGGEQFF	TGCGCCAGCAGCCGCCAGGCTAGCGGGGGGGAGCAGTTCTTC
TRBV7-8	TRBJ1-1	NA	NA	CASSLSLSGQTMSTEAFF	TGTGCCAGCAGCTTATCTCTATCCGGCCAGACGATGAGCACTGAAGCTTTCTTT
TRBV29-1	TRBJ2-7	many	TRBD1	CSVDFRAGGHEQYF	TGCAGCGTTGATTTTAGGGCAGGGGGCCACGAGCAGTACTTC
TRBV5-6	TRBJ2-7	once	NA	CASSWARQAYEQYF	TGTGCCAGCAGCTGGGCCCGACAGGCCTACGAGCAGTACTTC
TRBV10-3	TRBJ1-5	NA	NA	CAISVDGGFRQPQHF	TGTGCCATCAGTGTCGACGGGGGTTTTAGGCAGCCCCAGCATTTT
TRBV20-1	TRBJ2-7	NA	NA	CSGAGGLLREQYF	TGCAGTGGGGCAGGGGGACTTTTGCGGGAGCAGTACTTC
TRBV29-1	TRBJ2-3	many	TRBD2	CSVVSGGTDTQYF	TGCAGCGTTGTTAGCGGGGGCACAGATACGCAGTATTTT
TRBV15	TRBJ1-5	few	NA	CATSRDLQPQHF	TGTGCCACCAGCAGAGATTTACAGCCCCAGCATTTT
TRBV4-2	TRBJ1-3	NA	TRBD1	CASSQTTGGTGGGNTIYF	TGTGCCAGCAGCCAAACTACGGGGGGGACAGGGGGCGGAAACACCATATATTTT
TRBV2	TRBJ2-5	many	NA	CASSRVVQETQYF	TGTGCCAGCAGTAGGGTGGTACAAGAGACCCAGTACTTC
TRBV15	TRBJ1-4	NA	NA	CATRGGSSGEKLFF	TGTGCCACCCGGGGAGGGTCTAGTGGAGAAAAACTGTTTTTT
TRBV5-1	TRBJ2-1	many	NA	CASSAQGLSYNEQFF	TGCGCCAGCAGCGCACAGGGCCTATCCTACAATGAGCAGTTCTTC
TRBV11-2	TRBJ2-1	NA	TRBD2	CASSLTTSGGTFYNEQFF	TGTGCCAGCAGCTTAACGACTAGCGGGGGGACCTTTTACAATGAGCAGTTCTTC
TRBV15	TRBJ2-7	many	TRBD1	CATSRAGGQGGYEQYF	TGTGCCACCAGCAGAGCCGGGGGACAGGGGGGCTACGAGCAGTACTTC
TRBV18	TRBJ2-1	many	TRBD2	CASSPGGGGAGEQFF	TGTGCCAGCTCACCAGGCGGCGGGGGGGCCGGGGAGCAGTTCTTC
TRBV12-3/TRBV12-4	TRBJ2-1	many	TRBD1	CASRVGTGGYNEQFF	TGTGCCAGCAGGGTAGGGACAGGAGGATACAATGAGCAGTTCTTC
TRBV5-1	TRBJ2-2	NA	NA	CASSPQSANTGELFF	TGCGCCAGCAGCCCCCAGTCCGCGAACACCGGGGAGCTGTTTTTT
TRBV6-6	TRBJ2-3	NA	NA	CASRDQGPSTDTQYF	TGTGCCAGCAGAGACCAAGGGCCAAGCACAGATACGCAGTATTTT
TRBV5-1	TRBJ1-4	NA	NA	CASSLGGVRAEKLFF	TGCGCCAGCAGCTTGGGTGGGGTACGTGCTGAAAAACTGTTTTTT
TRBV3-1	TRBJ1-2	few	TRBD1	CASSHHARTGSNYGYTF	TGTGCCAGCAGCCATCACGCACGGACAGGTTCTAACTATGGCTACACCTTC
TRBV9	TRBJ2-1	many	TRBD2	CASSVSGGAVNEQFF	TGTGCCAGCAGCGTGAGCGGGGGGGCCGTGAATGAGCAGTTCTTC
TRBV21-1	TRBJ1-1	few	NA	CASSNWRGNTEAFF	TGTGCCAGCAGCAACTGGAGGGGGAACACTGAAGCTTTCTTT
TRBV20-1	TRBJ2-3	many	NA	CSARAGEIPDTQYF	TGCAGTGCTAGAGCGGGGGAGATCCCCGATACGCAGTATTTT
TRBV4-3	TRBJ1-5	NA	NA	CASCQDAPYSNQPQHF	TGCGCCAGCTGCCAAGATGCCCCCTATAGCAATCAGCCCCAGCATTTT
TRBV14	TRBJ1-2	many	NA	CASSQDFKYGYTF	TGTGCCAGCAGCCAAGATTTCAAGTATGGCTACACCTTC
TRBV5-5	TRBJ1-4	NA	NA	CASSDTATNEKLFF	TGTGCCAGCAGCGACACCGCAACTAATGAAAAACTGTTTTTT
TRBV20-1	TRBJ1-1	many	NA	CSARVQGNLNTEAFF	TGCAGTGCTAGGGTACAGGGCAATTTGAACACTGAAGCTTTCTTT
TRBV5-6	TRBJ2-7	NA	TRBD2	CASSFSSGSLEQYF	TGTGCCAGCAGCTTCAGTAGCGGGAGCCTCGAGCAGTACTTC
TRBV11-2	TRBJ2-4	NA	NA	CASSFHAGVENIQYF	TGTGCCAGCAGCTTCCACGCCGGGGTCGAAAACATTCAGTACTTC
TRBV24-1	TRBJ2-7	NA	TRBD1	CASSIKGQEDYEQYF	TGTGCCAGTAGTATTAAGGGACAGGAGGACTACGAGCAGTACTTC
TRBV7-9	TRBJ2-5	many	TRBD2	CASSWTSGGLGETQYF	TGTGCCAGCAGCTGGACTAGCGGGGGCCTAGGAGAGACCCAGTACTTC
TRBV7-2	TRBJ1-2	many	TRBD1	CASSSRDRGSYTF	TGTGCCAGCAGCTCCCGGGACAGGGGAAGCTACACCTTC
TRBV27	TRBJ1-1	many	NA	CASSPRTLQAAFF	TGTGCCAGCAGTCCACGGACACTACAGGCAGCTTTCTTT